Shown below are 14 T cell receptor beta chains from a single sample sequenced in a study of early T cells in non-severe SARS-CoV-2 infection. In TCRdb, the 5' RACE reads were re-called with MiXCR into one record per CDR3 protein. Of 55,000 to 75,000 distinct CDR3 sequences in the sample, 6.5% to 8.5% are singletons; the top ten hold about 3.3%. The specimen sequenced was whole blood. The source is an adult who was a healthcare worker with PCR-confirmed SARS-CoV-2 infection or an uninfected control (not recorded which).

This chain links TRBV12-3 or TRBV12-4 with TRBJ2-1; TRBD2 aligns across 10 bases. The CDR3 consists of 15 residues. V lost 8 bases, J lost 7 bases, and 11 bases stayed unmatched. The CDR3: CASSREAGGGNEQFF. The CDR3 region has the DNA TGTGCCAGCTCAAGAGAAGCGGGAGGGGGGAATGAGCAGTTCTTC.

V usage is TRBV7-2 and J usage is TRBJ2-1; 8 positions match TRBD2. This CDR3 comprises 14 residues. V dropped 7 bases and J dropped 8; count of bases not matched to a gene: 10. CDR1 SGHTA and CDR2 FQGNSA come from the germline V gene. DNA for the CDR3: TGTGCCAGCACTCCCGGGACTAGTAGGTATGAGCAGTTCTTC. It yields the protein CASTPGTSRYEQFF.

The rearrangement uses TRBV29-1 and TRBJ1-2; TRBD1 matches at 9 bases. CDR1 and CDR2 (germline): SQVTM, ANQGSEA. The trim removed 4 bases at V and 5 bases at J, leaving 5 bases unmatched. The CDR3 contains 13 residues. CDR3 sequence (DNA): TGCAGCGTTGGAGGACAGGGGTCTTATGGCTACACCTTC. Its protein product is CSVGGQGSYGYTF.

As DNA, the CDR3 is TGTGCCAGCAGCCCCGAGGCCAACTACAATGAGCAGTTCTTC. Protein: CASSPEANYNEQFF. The chain recombines TRBV9 with TRBJ2-1; D remains ambiguous. Looked up from germline, CDR1 is SGDLS and CDR2 is YYNGEE. This CDR3 is built from 14 residues. Trimming shortened V by 4 bases and J by 3 bases, and 11 bases separated the two germline ends.

This clonotype was seen repeatedly, ten times or more. V gene TRBV7-9 combines with J gene TRBJ2-3, with 12 bases lining up with TRBD1. This CDR3 has 16 residues. The germline V gene has CDR1 SEHNR and CDR2 FQNEAQ (reference sequence). V was pared by 3 bases and J by 7 bases, with 8 bases of the junction left unmatched. CDR3 loop: CASSFPGTGGSNTQYF. The CDR3 DNA sequence: TGTGCCAGCAGCTTCCCCGGGACAGGGGGCTCTAATACGCAGTATTTT.

As concerns this clonotype: This may arise from a read error, as a much more abundant clone is one base away. The CDR3 region has the DNA TGTGCCAGCAGTTACCCGAAAGGGCAGGCCACTGAAGCTTTCTTT. Its protein product is CASSYPKGQATEAFF. The V and J genes are TRBV6-6 and TRBJ1-1, with D unclear. Trimming removed 2 bases from V and 4 bases from J, with 14 bases in between. Germline CDR1 MNHNY, CDR2 SVGAGI (reference sequence). The length of the CDR3 is 15 residues.

This clonotype occurred a few times. The J gene is TRBJ2-7, the V gene TRBV10-2; 10 bases are shared with TRBD1. V lost 5 bases to trimming and J lost 5 bases; unmatched junction nucleotides: 6. This CDR3 comprises 14 residues. Germline-derived CDR1 and CDR2 are WSHSY and SAAADI. CDR3 sequence (DNA): TGCGCCAGCAGTAAGACAGGGGGCTTCGACGAGCAGTACTTC. Protein sequence: CASSKTGGFDEQYF.

V gene TRBV20-1 combines with J gene TRBJ2-5; 7 bases are a match to TRBD1. Germline values: CDR1 DFQATT, CDR2 SNEGSKA (reference sequence). The J segment lost 4 bases and the V segment lost 5 bases, leaving 1 base of the junction unmatched. This CDR3 comprises 11 residues. The CDR3 sequence is CSAYRGETQYF. In DNA form, the CDR3 reads TGCAGTGCTTACAGGGGAGAGACCCAGTACTTC.

This clonotype was recorded a few times. This chain links TRBV27 with TRBJ2-1; 9 bases are a match to TRBD2. The CDR3 runs 16 residues. The germline gives CDR1 MNHEY, CDR2 SMNVEV (reference sequence). The trim removed 2 bases at V and 4 bases at J, leaving 6 bases unmatched. The CDR3 DNA is TGTGCCAGCAGTTTACCCGGGGGACTAGCATACAATGAGCAGTTCTTC. This codes for CASSLPGGLAYNEQFF.

This clonotype was detected many times. J is TRBJ1-5 and V is TRBV19, with D possibly being TRBD1 (5 bases). The CDR3 is 15 residues long. With 7 bases removed from V and 4 bases from J, the gap between germline ends came to 17 bases. Per the germline V gene, CDR1 is LNHDA and CDR2 is SQIVND (reference sequence). CDR3: CASNWGSGRNQPQHF. CDR3 coding DNA: TGTGCCAGTAATTGGGGCAGCGGAAGGAATCAGCCCCAGCATTTT.

This clonotype was observed a few times. The chain is built from TRBV7-9 and TRBJ2-2; 9 positions match TRBD1. CDR1 is SEHNR and CDR2 is FQNEAQ in the germline V gene (reference sequence). This CDR3 is built from 15 residues. J was trimmed by 6 bases and V by 5 bases; bases with no gene match: 7. The CDR3 here is CASSPHGQGSGELFF. The CDR3 DNA is TGTGCCAGCAGCCCGCACGGACAGGGGTCCGGGGAGCTGTTTTTT.

In this sample, this clonotype turned up a few times. One end of the junction fails to match germline, which may point to a read error. The chain recombines TRBV7-2 with TRBJ2-1, with D possibly matching TRBD1 (5 bases). The CDR3 is made up of 13 amino acids. Germline-derived CDR1 and CDR2 are SGHTA and FQGNSA. CDR3 sequence reads: CASSPGRGLHEVF. The CDR3 region has the DNA TGTGCCAGCAGCCCCGGTAGGGGCCTCCACGAGGTCTTC.

At least ten counts were recorded for this clonotype. This chain links TRBV25-1 with TRBJ2-3, with a possible D match to TRBD2 (5 bases). Trimming shortened V by 6 bases and J by 2 bases, and 12 bases separated the two germline ends. The CDR3 runs to 14 residues. Germline-derived CDR1 and CDR2 are MGHDK and SYGVNS. The CDR3 DNA sequence: TGTGCCAGCAGGGATAGCGTTCCCACAGATACGCAGTATTTT. Protein: CASRDSVPTDTQYF.

A few counts support this clonotype. The rearrangement links TRBV7-8 to TRBJ2-5; 11 bases line up with TRBD2. The CDR3 is made up of 16 amino acids. CDR1 and CDR2 (germline): SGHVS, FQNEAQ. With V trimmed by 7 bases and J by 1 base, 8 bases remained unmatched. The CDR3 DNA reads TGTGCCAGCACAAGACTAGCGGGGACATCCCAAGAGACCCAGTACTTC. It yields the protein CASTRLAGTSQETQYF.